This T cell receptor (beta chain) derives from a study of graft-versus-host responses after intestinal transplantation (dated by TCRdb to the early 2020s). About the study as a whole: The transplants that recipients got were multivisceral, liver-intestinal, or isolated intestinal. Every recipient was given anti-thymocyte globulin induction, then maintenance tacrolimus and steroids for roughly 3 years. Graft-versus-host and host-versus-graft alloreactive T cell clones were tracked in the graft, circulation and bone marrow after intestinal transplantation using bulk TCR-beta CDR3 sequencing. To identify alloreactive clones, pre-transplant mixed lymphocyte reaction products were sequenced and compared with unstimulated pre-transplant donor and recipient T cells. A cohort of 24 intestinal transplant recipients, including one retransplant, was enrolled, and a few patients lacking pretransplant specimens were excluded. A peak of at least 4% donor T cells among recipient peripheral blood mononuclear cells was the definition used for donor T cell macrochimerism. Samples from a few later patients were sequenced in-house on an Illumina MiSeq with MiXCR processing rather than by the commercial service.

Blood samples were collected up to 4 times in the first month after transplant and then at least monthly when available. The library was made by the immunoSEQ multiplex PCR assay. High-throughput TCR-beta CDR3 sequencing of genomic DNA from most patients was performed by Adaptive Biotechnologies. As for the original processing: Adaptive's ImmunoSEQ software supplied the TCR sequencing data for 15 to 20 patients, while MiXCR and VDJtools were used to process three other patients. CDR3 nucleotide sequences shared between donor and recipient were removed because their origin could not be assigned. To be classed as alloreactive, a clone needed at least 2-fold expansion over unstimulated cells and a minimum CFSE-low frequency of 0.002% (template counts) or 0.001% (read counts). Clones were considered mappable if detected in sequenced pre-transplant spleen, lymph node, or MLR CFSE-low populations of the donor or recipient. Cumulative frequency of alloreactive clones was calculated as a percentage of all sequences weighted by copy number. This immuneACCESS table, as held by TCRdb, lists in-frame sequences with V and J called but not all clones. Of the missing ones, under half trace to an unresolved V gene in checked studies; the others have no known cause. The V and J calls and clone size come from that table; D and trimming were worked out from the DNA. Counted in this sample were nearly 100,000 clones; 80% to 95% of them appeared once. More than 15% of the sample rests with the top ten.

The CDR3 numbers 11 residues from cysteine through phenylalanine. Kept here is only the CDR3 DNA, which spans 33 bases and is read in frame from base 1. V and J are truncated by 3 bases and 6 bases respectively, leaving an intervening sequence of 7 bases. The germline V gene provides CDR1 SGHDT and CDR2 YYEEEE. What the work shows at the level of the full study, not this receptor alone: Early after transplant, peak levels of circulating GvH clones were associated with declines in HvG clones. Patients with donor T cell macrochimerism had high GvH to HvG T cell clonal ratios in their allografts. The conclusions were limited by the relatively low number and heterogeneity of the intestinal transplant patients. GvH clones turned up in recipient bone marrow, with some appearing earlier in ileal mucosa or blood, a pattern consistent with an intestinal mucosal origin.

About this clone: The clone's antigen remains unknown. Base qualities are not provided; no much larger clone lies one nucleotide away.

The sequences come from PBMCs, collected roughly 410 days after intestinal transplant. The clonotype comes from a human patient who received an intestinal transplant, so some T cells may come from the graft donor. The chain joins TRBV5-6 to TRBJ2-7, with TRBD2 perhaps the D gene, on 6 matching bases. CDR3 sequence: CASSSGGEQYF. The DNA sequence is TGTGCCAGCAGCTCCGGGGGCGAGCAGTACTTC.